These 8 T cell receptor beta chains came from one sample sequenced in a study of T cell responses to AZD1222 COVID-19 vaccine. The protocol was immunoSEQ multiplex PCR, while the TCRdb copy is restricted to in-frame clones and leaves out a portion. The sample lists 120,000 to 150,000 clones, less than 95% occurring once. Sequencing used peripheral blood, obtained on day 0 of AZD1222 vaccination. These receptors originate from an adult in good health.

This chain connects TRBV19 to TRBJ1-2; D possibly corresponds to TRBD1 (6 bases). Germline V gives CDR1 LNHDA, CDR2 SQIVND (reference sequence). Trimming stripped 1 base from V and 5 bases from J, with 14 bases between. This CDR3 comprises 15 residues. The CDR3 region has the DNA TGTGCCAGTAGTATAGTAGCAGGGGAGGAGTATGGCTACACCTTC. Translation: CASSIVAGEEYGYTF.

This clone has a single count. Written as DNA, the CDR3 is TGTGCCAGCCCCGGGACAGGGGAAAGGATGGGCAATCAGCCCCAGCATTTT. It encodes CASPGTGERMGNQPQHF. The rearrangement uses TRBV6-4 and TRBJ1-5; 10 nucleotides match TRBD1. With 8 bases clipped from V and 2 bases from J, the junction kept 12 bases outside the gene matches. This CDR3 is 17 amino acids long. CDR1 and CDR2 (germline): MRHNA, SNTAGT.

This clone was counted only a few times. V is TRBV12-3 or TRBV12-4 and J is TRBJ2-7; the D is unclear. The CDR3 covers 11 residues. V gave up 3 bases and J gave up 5 bases, with 5 bases separating them. In DNA form, the CDR3 reads TGTGCCAGCAGTTTCAGGAACGAGCAGTACTTC. Protein sequence: CASSFRNEQYF.

The J gene is TRBJ2-5, the V gene TRBV28, with 7 nucleotides matching TRBD1. The V gene end was trimmed by 6 bases and the J gene end by 3 bases; junction bases not matched to a gene: 10. Germline V gives CDR1 MDHEN, CDR2 SYDVKM. This CDR3 contains 15 residues. The CDR3 DNA reads TGTGCCAGCAGGCCCCCCGGGACAGCGAAAGAGACCCAGTACTTC. It specifies CASRPPGTAKETQYF. The full variable domain, rest sourced from reference TRBV28 and TRBJ2-5, is DVKVTQSSRYLVKRTGEKVFLECVQDMDHENMFWYRQDPGLGLRLIYFSYDVKMKEKGDIPEGYSVSREKKERFSLILESASTNQTSMYLCASRPPGTAKETQYFGPGTRLLVL.

The chain has TRBV30 and TRBJ2-2; D unclear. The germline V gene has CDR1 GTSNPN and CDR2 SVGIG (reference sequence). This CDR3 comprises 15 residues. Trimming cost V 4 bases and J 1 base, with 13 bases left between them. The CDR3 nucleotides read TGTGCCTGGACCCAAGGAGACCGGAACACCGGGGAGCTGTTTTTT. It encodes CAWTQGDRNTGELFF.

This clone was found once. The V and J genes are TRBV5-6 and TRBJ2-1; TRBD1 might be the D (6 bases). Trimming took off 4 bases at V and 4 bases at J, with 18 bases between the two ends. The CDR3 has 16 residues. Germline CDR1 SGHDT, CDR2 YYEEEE. The CDR3 here is CASSPGTSFPYNEQFF. The CDR3 DNA reads TGTGCCAGCAGCCCCGGGACATCGTTTCCATACAATGAGCAGTTCTTC.

This clone was seen just once. J is TRBJ2-1 and V is TRBV12-5; perhaps TRBD2 as D (6 bases). Trimming took 2 bases from V and 0 from J, leaving 8 bases between them. Germline CDR1 reads LGHNT; CDR2 reads FRNRAP. This CDR3 contains 15 residues. CDR3 sequence reads: CASGLRDSSYNEQFF. The CDR3 DNA follows: TGTGCTAGTGGTTTGCGGGACTCCTCCTACAATGAGCAGTTCTTC.

The V and J genes are TRBV6-1 and TRBJ2-1; 8 bases fit TRBD1. Trimming at V came to 2 bases and at J to 1 base, leaving 4 bases not matched to a gene. This CDR3 region has 16 residues. Per the germline V gene, CDR1 is MNHNS and CDR2 is SASEGT. The CDR3 sequence: CASSELGQGSYNEQFF. The CDR3 DNA reads as TGTGCCAGCAGTGAACTAGGACAGGGATCCTACAATGAGCAGTTCTTC.